This TCR beta chain appears in the sequencing data of a study of T cell responses to AZD1222 COVID-19 vaccine. The study's findings and limits: Repertoire samples came only from after the peak T cell response.

For this clone: Its specificity is not known.

Germline V gives CDR1 SGHDT, CDR2 YYEEEE. Trimming cost V 4 bases and J 2 bases, with 10 bases left between them. The CDR3 has 13 residues. The data were produced by immunoSEQ multiplex PCR, yet TCRdb's version contains in-frame clones alone and is incomplete. The table shows 80,000 to 90,000 clones, with about 92% occurring only once. The clonotype originates from an adult in good health. Sequencing was performed on peripheral blood, taken on day 0 of AZD1222 vaccination. The chain couples TRBV5-6 to TRBJ2-7, with TRBD1 as a possible D gene (6 bases). For the CDR3, the DNA is TGTGCCAGCAGCCTAAGACAGGCCTACGAGCAGTACTTC. It translates to CASSLRQAYEQYF.